The 3 T cell receptor beta chains below were found in one sample sequenced in a study of blood T cell repertoires in COVID-19. Libraries were prepared by immunoSEQ multiplex PCR; TCRdb keeps only in-frame clonotypes and omits some of them. The repertoire includes 70,000 or so clones, 88% of them detected once, and about 1.5% sits in the top ten. What was sequenced was peripheral blood. These receptors all stem from a human donor in a cohort sampled during active COVID-19.

The rearrangement joins TRBV20-1 to TRBJ2-5, with 9 positions matching TRBD1. Trimming removed 3 bases from V and 1 base from J; junction bases left unmatched: 9. Germline-derived CDR1 and CDR2 are DFQATT and SNEGSKA (reference sequence). This CDR3 comprises 16 residues. CDR3 bases: TGCAGTGCTAGTGCCCCGGGACAGGGTCCCCAAGAGACCCAGTACTTC. This translates into CSASAPGQGPQETQYF.

The chain is built from TRBV6-1 and TRBJ2-5; 10 bases are a match to TRBD1. Trimming cost V 2 bases and J 3 bases; bases outside gene matches: 6. This CDR3 spans 16 amino acids. The V gene's germline CDR1 is MNHNS and CDR2 SASEGT. CDR3 in DNA: TGTGCCAGCAGTGAAATGAGTGGGACAGGGGAAGAGACCCAGTACTTC. Amino acids: CASSEMSGTGEETQYF.

The V call is TRBV27, the J call TRBJ2-5, with D unresolved. Germline-derived CDR1 and CDR2 are MNHEY and SMNVEV (reference sequence). The CDR3 totals 16 residues. V was cut by 0 bases and J by 6 bases, with 17 bases left in between. CDR3 in amino acids: CASSLSVGANEKTQYF. CDR3 in DNA: TGTGCCAGCAGTTTATCGGTTGGAGCGAATGAGAAGACCCAGTACTTC.